This T cell receptor beta chain was observed in a study of tumor-infiltrating lymphocytes in oesophageal squamous cell carcinoma. This CDR3 is 15 amino acids long. CDR1 is SNHLY and CDR2 is FYNNEI in the germline V gene. V dropped 3 bases and J dropped 6 bases, with 15 bases sitting between them. Each CDR3 protein is one row after TCRdb ran MiXCR on the PCR reads. The sample shows about 21,000 distinct CDR3 sequences, approximately 39% of them seen only once. The sequenced sample was normal esophageal tissue next to the tumor. The V call is TRBV2, the J call TRBJ1-5; weak D call: TRBD1 (6 bases). This sequence was found in a male donor with esophageal squamous cell carcinoma. CDR3 DNA sequence: TGTGCCAGCAGTGAGGAAAGTACAGGGACTCAGCCCCAGCATTTT. Residues: CASSEESTGTQPQHF.